The sequence of this T cell receptor (beta chain) was determined in a study of T-cell reconstitution after alpha-beta-depleted transplantation in children (dated by TCRdb to between 2015 and 2016). Some background on the complete study: Using TCR repertoire profiling, the study quantitatively followed how T-cell immune reconstitution unfolded in children after TCRalphabeta/CD19-depleted allogeneic hematopoietic cell transplantation. Overall results and qualifications from the work: The frequencies of hyperexpanded clones fell over the following months, and after one year, T-cell counts and TCRbeta diversity were mostly attributed to newly produced T cells. The high TCRbeta diversity at day 60 in some patients was ascribed to recipient T cells and intrathymic progenitors that had survived conditioning. Apparently early alphabetaT-cell count recovery about two months after transplant reportedly relied on only several hundred rapidly expanded clones derived from non-depleted graft cells.

Read against the paper, the sample's treatment or condition label means: allogeneic hematopoietic cell transplantation with graft depleted of TCRalphabeta T cells and CD19 B cells. The children who served as transplant recipients had been given grafts of TCRalphabeta/CD19-depleted allogeneic hematopoietic cells. CDR1 and CDR2, looked up from the germline V gene, are SGHAT and FQNNGV. The CDR3 runs 15 residues from the cysteine to the phenylalanine. Only CDR3 DNA remains: 45 bases, in frame from the first base. V loses 0 bases of germline sequence and J loses 2 bases, and the interval between the two ends is 8 bases. The library was prepared using PCR. This sample was sequenced with an Illumina HiSeq 2500. TCR libraries were prepared with molecular barcoding, using unique molecular identifiers to normalize TCRbeta repertoire quantification. TCRdb ran its own pipeline on the public reads, namely fastp trimming at Q25 and MiXCR clone calling, and kept in-frame beta chains. Identical CDR3 protein sequences are pooled into one entry, listed with their most common genes and DNA. The table for this sample lists a few hundred thousand distinct CDR3 sequences; 10% to 15% of them were counted only once. The ten largest account for about 2.2% of the sample.

This clonotype was counted many times. Its antigen is currently not known. Base qualities are not at hand, and no much larger clone is one base apart. This sequence was found in a male patient aged 5 to 17 who had a stem cell transplant for acute myeloid leukemia, so the T cells may come from the graft donor. In this chain, TRBV11-2 is recombined with TRBJ1-5; no confident D gene assignment can be made. Source: PBMCs, mostly from graft donor cells, taken 360 days after TCRalphabeta/CD19-depleted stem cell transplant. CDR3 region: CASSLEGFGNQPQHF. In nucleotides, the sequence is TGTGCCAGCAGCTTAGAGGGATTCGGCAATCAGCCCCAGCATTTT.